The 3 T cell receptor beta chains in this list originate from one sample, sequenced in a study of breast tumors, draining lymph nodes, adjacent tissues. One entry per CDR3 protein, called by TCRdb with MiXCR from the multiplex PCR reads. The profile shows approximately 13,000 distinct CDR3 sequences, around half of them singletons. The source material was tumor-adjacent breast tissue. Every receptor here comes from a female donor with breast cancer. Some clones in this sample may be carry-over from other donors' samples.

This clonotype was found many times. The gene calls are TRBV4-1 and TRBJ2-4; 7 bases are a match to TRBD2. The CDR3 contains 14 residues. Germline loops: CDR1 MGHRA, CDR2 YSYEKL. The V segment lost 1 base and the J segment 5 bases; nucleotides outside the gene matches: 2. The CDR3 region is CASSQGTRENIQYF. The CDR3 coding sequence is TGCGCCAGCAGCCAAGGGACTAGAGAAAACATTCAGTACTTC.

J is TRBJ2-3 and V is TRBV7-2; D gene ambiguous. There are 15 residues in the CDR3. CDR1 and CDR2 from the germline V gene are SGHTA and FQGNSA. Deletions cut 1 base from V and 4 bases from J, with 12 bases between. CDR3 bases: TGTGCCAGCAGCTTAGTAGGTGTTAGGGCAGATACGCAGTATTTT. This sequence encodes CASSLVGVRADTQYF.

This chain links TRBV2 with TRBJ1-3, with D unresolved. CDR3 length equals 12 residues. The germline V and J ends were trimmed by 4 bases and 4 bases, with 5 bases remaining between them. Germline V lookup: CDR1 SNHLY, CDR2 FYNNEI. The CDR3 is CASSVGGNTIYF. The CDR3 coding sequence is TGTGCCAGCAGTGTCGGGGGAAACACCATATATTTT.